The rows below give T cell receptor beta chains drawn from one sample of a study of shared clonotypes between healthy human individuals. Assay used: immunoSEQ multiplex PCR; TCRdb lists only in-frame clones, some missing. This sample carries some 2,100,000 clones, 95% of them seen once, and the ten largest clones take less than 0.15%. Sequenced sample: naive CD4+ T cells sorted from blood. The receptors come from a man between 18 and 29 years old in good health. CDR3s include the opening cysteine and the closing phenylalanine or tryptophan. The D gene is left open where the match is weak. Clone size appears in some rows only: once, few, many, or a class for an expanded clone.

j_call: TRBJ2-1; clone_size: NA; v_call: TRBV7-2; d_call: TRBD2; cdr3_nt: TGTGCCAGCGCAAAAGTTGCCCAGCGGGAGGCAGGGCAGTTCTTC; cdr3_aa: CASAKVAQREAGQFF
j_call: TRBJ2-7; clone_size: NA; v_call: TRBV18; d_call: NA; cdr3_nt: TGTGCCAGCTCACTGGGGGGCTTCTCCTACGAGCAGTACTTC; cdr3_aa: CASSLGGFSYEQYF
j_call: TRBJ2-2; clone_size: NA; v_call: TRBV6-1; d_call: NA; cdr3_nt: TGTGCCAGCAGTGATTGGGGGGCGAGGACCGGGGAGCTGTTTTTT; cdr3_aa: CASSDWGARTGELFF
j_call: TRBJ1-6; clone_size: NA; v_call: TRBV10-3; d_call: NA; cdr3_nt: TGTGCCATCAGCCGGCAGACCAATTCACCCCTCCACTTT; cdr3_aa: CAISRQTNSPLHF
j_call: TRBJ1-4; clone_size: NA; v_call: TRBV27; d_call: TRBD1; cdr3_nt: TGTGCCAGCAGGGACTCCGGGACAGGGAATGAAAAACTGTTTTTT; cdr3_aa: CASRDSGTGNEKLFF
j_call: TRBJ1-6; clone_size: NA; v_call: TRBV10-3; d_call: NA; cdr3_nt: TGTGCCATCAGCTTCGGGACGGACAATTCACCCCTCCACTTT; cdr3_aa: CAISFGTDNSPLHF
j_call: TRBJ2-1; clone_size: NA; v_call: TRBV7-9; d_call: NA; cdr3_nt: TGTGCCAGCAGCCCCTTCCTTGACAATGAGCAGTTCTTC; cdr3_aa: CASSPFLDNEQFF
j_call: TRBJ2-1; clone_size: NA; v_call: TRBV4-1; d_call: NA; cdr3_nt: TGCGCCAGCAGCAAACTTGCGGTTGGGGGCCAGCAGTTCTTC; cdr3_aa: CASSKLAVGGQQFF
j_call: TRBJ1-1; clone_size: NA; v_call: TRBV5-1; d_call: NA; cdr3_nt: TGCGCCAGCAGCTTGGGTCCAGGACATGATGGCACTGAAGCTTTCTTT; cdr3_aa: CASSLGPGHDGTEAFF
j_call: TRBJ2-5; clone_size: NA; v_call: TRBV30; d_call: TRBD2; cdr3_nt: TGTGCCTGGAGTGTGGGGAGGGCGGGAGAGACCCAGTACTTC; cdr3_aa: CAWSVGRAGETQYF
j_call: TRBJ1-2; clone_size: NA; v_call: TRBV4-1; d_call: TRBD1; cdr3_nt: TGCGCCAGCAGAAGGACAGGGTTGGACTATGGCTACACCTTC; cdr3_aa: CASRRTGLDYGYTF
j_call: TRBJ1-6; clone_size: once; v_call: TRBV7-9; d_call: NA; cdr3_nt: TGTGCCAGCAGCTTGCAGGGCTTTAATTCACCCCTCCACTTT; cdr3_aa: CASSLQGFNSPLHF
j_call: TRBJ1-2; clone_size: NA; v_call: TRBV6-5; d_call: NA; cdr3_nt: TGTGCCAGCAGTTACTTCCAAACAGGGTCGGGCTACACCTTC; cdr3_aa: CASSYFQTGSGYTF
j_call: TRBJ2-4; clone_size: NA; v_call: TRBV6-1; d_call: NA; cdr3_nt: TGTGCCAGCAGTGAGCGGGACAGTAACATTCAGTACTTC; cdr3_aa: CASSERDSNIQYF
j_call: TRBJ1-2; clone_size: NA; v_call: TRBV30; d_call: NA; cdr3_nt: TGTGCCTGGCACTTGGGGGGCGGTGGCTACACCTTC; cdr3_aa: CAWHLGGGGYTF
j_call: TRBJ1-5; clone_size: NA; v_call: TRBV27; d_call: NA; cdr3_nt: TGTGCCAGCGGGCGGGGGGCTGGGAGCAATCAGCCCCAGCATTTT; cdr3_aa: CASGRGAGSNQPQHF
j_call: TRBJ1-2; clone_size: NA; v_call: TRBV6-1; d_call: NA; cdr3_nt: TGTGCCAGCAGTGAACGGGGCAGGGGTCTTATCTATGGCTACACCTTC; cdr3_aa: CASSERGRGLIYGYTF
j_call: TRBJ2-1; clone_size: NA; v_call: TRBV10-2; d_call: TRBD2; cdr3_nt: TGCGCCAGCGAAACTGGACTAGCGGGAGGCAATGAGCAGTTCTTC; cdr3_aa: CASETGLAGGNEQFF
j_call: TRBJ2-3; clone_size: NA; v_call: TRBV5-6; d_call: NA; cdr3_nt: TGTGCCAGCAGCTTGTCTCTTCAGGGAAGCACAGATACGCAGTATTTT; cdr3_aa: CASSLSLQGSTDTQYF
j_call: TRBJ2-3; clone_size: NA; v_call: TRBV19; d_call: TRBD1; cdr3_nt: TGTGCCAGTAGTCTGGGACAGAGCACAGATACGCAGTATTTT; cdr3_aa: CASSLGQSTDTQYF
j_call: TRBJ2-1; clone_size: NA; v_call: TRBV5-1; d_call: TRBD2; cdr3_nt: TGCGCCAGCAGCTCGTCCGGGACTAGCCTTCTCGGCGATGAGCAGTTCTTC; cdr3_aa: CASSSSGTSLLGDEQFF
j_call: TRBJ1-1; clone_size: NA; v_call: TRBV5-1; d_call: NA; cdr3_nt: TGCGCCAGCAGCTTATATCCTCTGGGGACTGAAGCTTTCTTT; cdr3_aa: CASSLYPLGTEAFF